This T cell receptor (beta chain) was recovered during a study of blood T cell repertoires in COVID-19. Study background: The samples span acute and convalescent COVID-19 from the United States, Italy and Spain. PBMCs, B-cell-depleted T cells, or T cells provided the cDNA or gDNA that made up the material.

Original processing notes: Nucleated cell counts were estimated from reference gene primer amplification. Here immunoSEQ multiplex PCR was the method, and the copy in TCRdb shows in-frame clones only, minus some. The DNA gave D and trimming, while V, J and clone size come from that table. The sample has 200,000 to 250,000 clones; around 82% are singletons. The V end lost 11 bases, the J end lost 4 bases, and 11 bases lay between the germline ends. There are 11 residues in the CDR3. CDR1 and CDR2 (germline): MDHEN, SYDVKM. The source of this sequence is a woman aged 80 or older with acute or convalescent COVID-19. J is TRBJ1-1 and V is TRBV28; the D gene is possibly TRBD1 (5 bases). Sequencing was done on a sample of peripheral blood. CDR3 in DNA: TGTGCCGCGGGGGGGGTCACTGAAGCTTTCTTT. Translating it yields CAAGGVTEAFF. The variable domain in full, completed from reference TRBV28 and TRBJ1-1, reads DVKVTQSSRYLVKRTGEKVFLECVQDMDHENMFWYRQDPGLGLRLIYFSYDVKMKEKGDIPEGYSVSREKKERFSLILESASTNQTSMYLCAAGGVTEAFFGQGTRLTVV.